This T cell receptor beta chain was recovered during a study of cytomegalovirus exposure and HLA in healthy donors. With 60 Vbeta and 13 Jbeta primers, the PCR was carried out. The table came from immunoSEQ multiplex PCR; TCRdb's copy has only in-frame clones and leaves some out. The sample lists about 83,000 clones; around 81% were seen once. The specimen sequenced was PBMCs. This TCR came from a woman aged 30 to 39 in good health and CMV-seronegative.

The DNA of the CDR3 is TGTGCCAGCAGCTTCGACAGGGGGCCCGGTGGCTACACCTTC. Translated: CASSFDRGPGGYTF. The chain links TRBV7-2 to TRBJ1-2; 10 nucleotides line up with TRBD1. V gave up 3 bases and J gave up 7 bases; unmatched junction bases: 5. CDR1 is SGHTA and CDR2 is FQGNSA in the germline V gene. This CDR3 is built from 14 residues.